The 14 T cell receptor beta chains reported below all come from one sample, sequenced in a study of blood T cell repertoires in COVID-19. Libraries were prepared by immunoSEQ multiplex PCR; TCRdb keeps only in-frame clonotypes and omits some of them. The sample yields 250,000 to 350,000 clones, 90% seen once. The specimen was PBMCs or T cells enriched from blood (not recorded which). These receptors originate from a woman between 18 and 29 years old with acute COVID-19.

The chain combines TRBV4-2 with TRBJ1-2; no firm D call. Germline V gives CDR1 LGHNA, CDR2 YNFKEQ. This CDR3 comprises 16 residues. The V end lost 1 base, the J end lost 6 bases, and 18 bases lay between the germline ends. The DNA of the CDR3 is TGTGCCAGCAGCCAAGGGAGCGGGAGGGATTTGGATGGCTACACCTTC. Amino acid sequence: CASSQGSGRDLDGYTF.

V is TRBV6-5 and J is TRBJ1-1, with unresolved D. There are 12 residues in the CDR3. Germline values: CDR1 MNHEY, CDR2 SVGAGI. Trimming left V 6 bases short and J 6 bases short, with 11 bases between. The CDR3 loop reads CASSTPGAEAFF. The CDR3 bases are TGTGCCAGCAGCACCCCCGGAGCTGAAGCTTTCTTT.

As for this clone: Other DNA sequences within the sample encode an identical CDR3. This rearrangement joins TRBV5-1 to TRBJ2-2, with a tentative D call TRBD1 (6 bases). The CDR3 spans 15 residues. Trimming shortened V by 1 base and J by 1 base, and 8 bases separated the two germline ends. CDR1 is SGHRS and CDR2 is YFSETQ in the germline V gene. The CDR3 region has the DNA TGCGCCAGCAGCTTGTCGACAGGGAACACCGGGGAGCTGTTTTTT. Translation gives CASSLSTGNTGELFF.

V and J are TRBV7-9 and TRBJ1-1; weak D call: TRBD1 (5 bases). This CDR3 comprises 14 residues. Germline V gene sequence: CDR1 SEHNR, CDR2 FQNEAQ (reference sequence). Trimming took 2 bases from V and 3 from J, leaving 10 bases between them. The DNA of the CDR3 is TGTGCCAGCAGCTTAAAGGGGAGGGACACTGAAGCTTTCTTT. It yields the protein CASSLKGRDTEAFF.

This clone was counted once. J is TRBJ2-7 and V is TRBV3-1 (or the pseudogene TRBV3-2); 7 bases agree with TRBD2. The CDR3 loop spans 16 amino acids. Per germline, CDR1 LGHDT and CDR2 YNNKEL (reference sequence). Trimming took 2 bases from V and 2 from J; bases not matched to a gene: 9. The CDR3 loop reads CASSQFAGELAYEQYF. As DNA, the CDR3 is TGTGCCAGCAGCCAATTTGCGGGGGAACTAGCCTACGAGCAGTACTTC.

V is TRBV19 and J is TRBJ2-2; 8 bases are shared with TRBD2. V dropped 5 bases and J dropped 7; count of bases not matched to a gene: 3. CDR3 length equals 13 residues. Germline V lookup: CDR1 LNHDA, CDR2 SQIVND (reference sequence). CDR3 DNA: TGTGCCAGTAGTGCGGGGGGCGGCGGGGAGCTGTTTTTT. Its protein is CASSAGGGGELFF.

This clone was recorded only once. The CDR3 is CASSYSGVNTEAFF. The CDR3 coding sequence is TGTGCCAGCAGTTACTCAGGGGTTAACACTGAAGCTTTCTTT. The chain recombines TRBV6-6 with TRBJ1-1; possibly TRBD1 for D (5 bases). The CDR3 is 14 amino acids. V lost 0 bases, J lost 2 bases, and 7 bases lay in between. The V gene's germline CDR1 is MNHNY and CDR2 SVGAGI (reference sequence).

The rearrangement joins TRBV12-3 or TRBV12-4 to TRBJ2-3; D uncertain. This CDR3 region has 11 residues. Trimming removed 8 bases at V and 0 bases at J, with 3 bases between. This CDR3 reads CASASTDTQYF. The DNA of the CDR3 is TGTGCCAGCGCGAGCACAGATACGCAGTATTTT.

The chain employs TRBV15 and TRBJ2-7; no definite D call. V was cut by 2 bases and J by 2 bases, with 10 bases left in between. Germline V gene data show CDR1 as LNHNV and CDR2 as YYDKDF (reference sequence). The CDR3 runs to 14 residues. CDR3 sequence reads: CATSRSGLTYEQYF. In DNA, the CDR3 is TGTGCCACCAGCAGATCCGGTCTTACCTACGAGCAGTACTTC.

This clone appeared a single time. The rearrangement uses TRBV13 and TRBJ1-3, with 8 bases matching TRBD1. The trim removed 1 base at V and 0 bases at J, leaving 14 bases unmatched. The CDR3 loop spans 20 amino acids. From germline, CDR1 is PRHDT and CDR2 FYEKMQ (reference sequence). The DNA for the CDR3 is TGTGCCAGCAGCTTAGTGGTTAACCGGGGACAGGTCTTCTCTGGAAACACCATATATTTT. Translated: CASSLVVNRGQVFSGNTIYF.

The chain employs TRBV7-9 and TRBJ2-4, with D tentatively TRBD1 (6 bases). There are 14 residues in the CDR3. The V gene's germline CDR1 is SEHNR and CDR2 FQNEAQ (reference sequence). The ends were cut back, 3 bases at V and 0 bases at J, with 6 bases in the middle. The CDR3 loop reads CASSLTGAKNIQYF. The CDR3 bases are TGTGCCAGCAGCTTGACAGGAGCCAAAAACATTCAGTACTTC.

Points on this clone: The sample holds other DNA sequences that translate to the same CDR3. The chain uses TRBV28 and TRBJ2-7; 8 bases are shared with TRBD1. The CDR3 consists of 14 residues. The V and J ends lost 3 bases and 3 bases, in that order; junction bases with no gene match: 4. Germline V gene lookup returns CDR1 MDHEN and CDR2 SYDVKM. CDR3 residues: CASSLTGVGYEQYF. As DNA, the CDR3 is TGTGCCAGCAGTTTGACAGGGGTTGGCTACGAGCAGTACTTC.

DNA for the CDR3: TGTGCCAGCAGCCTTACCTTTAGCGGGGCTAGCACAGATACGCAGTATTTT. Encoded protein: CASSLTFSGASTDTQYF. This chain uses TRBV4-2 with TRBJ2-3; the match to TRBD2 covers 8 bases. The CDR3 has 17 amino acids. Trimming removed 4 bases from V and 0 bases from J; junction bases left unmatched: 9. Germline-derived CDR1 and CDR2 are LGHNA and YNFKEQ.

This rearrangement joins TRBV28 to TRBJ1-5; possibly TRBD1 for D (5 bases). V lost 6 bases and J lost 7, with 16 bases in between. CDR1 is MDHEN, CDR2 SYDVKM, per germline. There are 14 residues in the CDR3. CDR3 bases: TGTGCCAGCAGCTTAACCATCGGGGGGCAGCCCCAGCATTTT. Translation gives CASSLTIGGQPQHF.